This T cell receptor (beta chain) derives from a study of blood T cells in healthy people across ages. This clonotype has at least ten counts. For the second PCR, which ran for about 7 to 11 cycles, a sample-barcoded 5' primer and a J-beta primer mix were used. TCRdb passed the 5' RACE reads through MiXCR, listing each CDR3 protein once. The table records roughly 700,000 distinct CDR3 sequences, about 32% of them present only once. In germline, CDR1 is SGHTA, CDR2 FQGTGA. Trimming took 1 base from V and 5 from J, leaving 8 bases between them. The CDR3 length is 13 residues. The chain employs TRBV7-3 and TRBJ1-1; no clear D. Material for sequencing was blood. The origin of this receptor is a woman of 80 years or more in good health. The CDR3 loop is CASSLMEKTEAFF. The CDR3 nucleotides read TGTGCCAGCAGCTTAATGGAAAAAACTGAAGCTTTCTTT.